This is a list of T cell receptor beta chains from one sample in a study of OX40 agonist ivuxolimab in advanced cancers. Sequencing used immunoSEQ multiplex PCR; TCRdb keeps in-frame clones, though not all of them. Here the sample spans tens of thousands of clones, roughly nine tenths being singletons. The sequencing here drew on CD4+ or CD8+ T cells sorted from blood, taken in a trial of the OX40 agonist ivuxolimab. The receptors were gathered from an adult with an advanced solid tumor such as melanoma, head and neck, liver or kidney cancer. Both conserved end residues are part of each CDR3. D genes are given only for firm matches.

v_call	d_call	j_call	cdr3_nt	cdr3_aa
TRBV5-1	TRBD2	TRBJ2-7	TGTGCCAGCATGGGGCGGGGGAACTCCTACGAGCAGTACTTC	CASMGRGNSYEQYF
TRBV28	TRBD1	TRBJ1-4	TGTGCCAGCAGTTCAGGACAGGGGGCTGGTGATGAAAAACTGTTTTTT	CASSSGQGAGDEKLFF
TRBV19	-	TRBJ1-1	TGTGCCAGTATGCAGGGGTCCACTGAAGCTTTCTTT	CASMQGSTEAFF
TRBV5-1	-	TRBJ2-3	TGCGCCAGCAGCTTGGGTGGGTCTAGCACAGATACGCAGTATTTT	CASSLGGSSTDTQYF
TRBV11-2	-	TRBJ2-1	TGTGCCAGCAGCCCAAGTCCCTACAATGAGCAGTTCTTC	CASSPSPYNEQFF
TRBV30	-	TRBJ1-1	TGTGCCTGGAGTGTCCAAGGGGACACTGAAGCTTTCTTT	CAWSVQGDTEAFF
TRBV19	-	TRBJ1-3	TGTGCCAGTAGTTTTATTGACTCTGGAAACACCATATATTTT	CASSFIDSGNTIYF
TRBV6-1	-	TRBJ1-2	TGTGCCCTTAATTCGGGGGGCGCCCCCTATGGCTACACCTTC	CALNSGGAPYGYTF
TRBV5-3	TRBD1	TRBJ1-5	TGTGCCAGAAGCCTCGACAGGGGACGCAATCAGCCCCAGCATTTT	CARSLDRGRNQPQHF
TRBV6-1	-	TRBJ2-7	TGTGCCAGCAGGTTAGCGGCGACCTACGAGCAGTACTTC	CASRLAATYEQYF
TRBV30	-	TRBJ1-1	TGTGCCTCTACCTTGGGGAGGGCGGGGGGCACTGAAGCTTTCTTT	CASTLGRAGGTEAFF
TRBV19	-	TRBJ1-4	TGTGCCAGTAGGATGGGCCTGTTGGGCAGTGAAAAACTGTTTTTT	CASRMGLLGSEKLFF
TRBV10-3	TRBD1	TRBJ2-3	TGTGCCAACTCCGGGACAGGGACTACAGATACGCAGTATTTT	CANSGTGTTDTQYF
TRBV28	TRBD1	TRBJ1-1	TGTGCCAGCAGTTTGGCAGGGGGGAACACTGAAGCTTTCTTT	CASSLAGGNTEAFF
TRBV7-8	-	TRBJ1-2	TGTGCCAGCAGCCCAGTAATCGGGGCCAAGAACTATGGCTACACCTTC	CASSPVIGAKNYGYTF